This entry is about one T cell receptor (beta chain). Its specificity is unknown. Germline V lookup: CDR1 MNHEY, CDR2 SVGAGI. Between the trimmed V and J ends, which lost 6 bases and 2 bases, there was a span of 10 bases. CDR3 size: 13 residues. The entry originates in a study of shared clonotypes between healthy human individuals. The study's findings and limits: Naive CD4 clonotypes overlapped across a handful of donors at approximately 5.5%.

Produced via immunoSEQ multiplex PCR; TCRdb's table is partial and in-frame only. This repertoire shows over 750,000 clones, about 96% found once; its top ten account for approximately 0.2%. Cells designated naive CD8 were CD45RO-negative and were positively selected for CCR7, with terminally differentiated effector memory CD45RA+ cells excluded. Nashville, Tennessee was home to all donors, who were Caucasian adults. The gene calls are TRBV6-5 and TRBJ2-5; D not certain. The material sequenced was naive CD8+ T cells sorted from blood. The receptor was derived from a young man in good health. CDR3 amino acids: CASSPDPQETQYF. In nucleotides, the CDR3 is TGTGCCAGCAGCCCCGACCCGCAAGAGACCCAGTACTTC.